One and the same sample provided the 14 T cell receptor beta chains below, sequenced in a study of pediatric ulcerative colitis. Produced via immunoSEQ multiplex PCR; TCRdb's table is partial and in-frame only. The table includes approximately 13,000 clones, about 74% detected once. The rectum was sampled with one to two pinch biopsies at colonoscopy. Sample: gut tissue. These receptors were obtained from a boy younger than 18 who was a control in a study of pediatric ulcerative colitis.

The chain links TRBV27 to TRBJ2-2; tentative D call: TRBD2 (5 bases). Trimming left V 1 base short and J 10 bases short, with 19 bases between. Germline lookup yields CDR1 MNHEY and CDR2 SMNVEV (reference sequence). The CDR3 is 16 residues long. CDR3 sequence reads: CASSLLRGLHVEELFF. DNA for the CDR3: TGTGCCAGCAGTTTATTACGGGGTCTCCACGTCGAGGAGCTGTTTTTT.

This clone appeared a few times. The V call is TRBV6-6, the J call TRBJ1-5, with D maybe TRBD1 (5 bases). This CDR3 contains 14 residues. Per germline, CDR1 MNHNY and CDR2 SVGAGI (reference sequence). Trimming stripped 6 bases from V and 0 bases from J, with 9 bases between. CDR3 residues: CASSPTDSNQPQHF. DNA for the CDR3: TGTGCCAGCAGCCCGACAGATAGCAATCAGCCCCAGCATTTT.

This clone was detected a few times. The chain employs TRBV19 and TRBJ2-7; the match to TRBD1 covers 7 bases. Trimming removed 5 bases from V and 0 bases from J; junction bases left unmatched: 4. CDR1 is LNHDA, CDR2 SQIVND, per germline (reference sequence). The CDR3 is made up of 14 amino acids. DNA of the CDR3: TGTGCCAGTAGTGATACAGGGGACTCCTACGAGCAGTACTTC. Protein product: CASSDTGDSYEQYF.

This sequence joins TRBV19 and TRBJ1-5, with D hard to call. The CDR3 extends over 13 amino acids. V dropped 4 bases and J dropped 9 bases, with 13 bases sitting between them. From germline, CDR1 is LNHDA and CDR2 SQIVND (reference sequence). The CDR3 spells CASSNERVGPQHF. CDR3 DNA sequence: TGTGCCAGTAGTAATGAGAGGGTGGGGCCCCAGCATTTT.

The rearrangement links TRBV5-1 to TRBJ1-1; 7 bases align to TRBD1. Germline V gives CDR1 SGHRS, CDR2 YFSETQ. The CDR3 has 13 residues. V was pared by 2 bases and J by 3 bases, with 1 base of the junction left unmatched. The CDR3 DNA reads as TGCGCCAGCAGCTTCCAGGGGGACACTGAAGCTTTCTTT. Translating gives CASSFQGDTEAFF.

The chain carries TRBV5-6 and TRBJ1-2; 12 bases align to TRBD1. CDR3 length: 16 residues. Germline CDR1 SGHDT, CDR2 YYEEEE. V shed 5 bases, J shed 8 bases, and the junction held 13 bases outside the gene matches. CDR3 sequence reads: CASSSYRDRGPQGYTF. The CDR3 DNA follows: TGTGCCAGCAGTTCCTACCGGGACAGGGGGCCTCAAGGCTACACCTTC.

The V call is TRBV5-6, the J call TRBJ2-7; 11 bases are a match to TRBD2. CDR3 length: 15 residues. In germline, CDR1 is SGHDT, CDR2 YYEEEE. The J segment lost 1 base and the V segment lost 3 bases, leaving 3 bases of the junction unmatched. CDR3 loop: CASSSGTSGSYEQYV. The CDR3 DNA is TGTGCCAGCAGCTCCGGGACTAGCGGATCCTACGAGCAGTACGTC.

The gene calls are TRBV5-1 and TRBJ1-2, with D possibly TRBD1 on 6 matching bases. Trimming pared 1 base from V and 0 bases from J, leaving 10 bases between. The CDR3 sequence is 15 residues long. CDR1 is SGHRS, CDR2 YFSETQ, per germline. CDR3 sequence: CASSLLQGPNYGYTF. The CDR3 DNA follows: TGCGCCAGCAGCTTGTTGCAGGGGCCTAACTATGGCTACACCTTC.

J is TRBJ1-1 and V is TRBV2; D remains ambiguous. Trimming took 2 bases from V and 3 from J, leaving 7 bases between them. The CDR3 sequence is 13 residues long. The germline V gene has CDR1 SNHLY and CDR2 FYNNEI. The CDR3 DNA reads TGTGCCAGCAGTGAACCCCAGGACACTGAAGCTTTCTTT. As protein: CASSEPQDTEAFF.

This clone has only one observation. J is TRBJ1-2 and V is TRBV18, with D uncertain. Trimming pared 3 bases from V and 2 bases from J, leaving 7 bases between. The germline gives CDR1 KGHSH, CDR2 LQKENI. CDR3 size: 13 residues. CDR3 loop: CASSPSGNYGYTF. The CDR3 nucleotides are TGTGCCAGCTCACCTTCGGGGAACTATGGCTACACCTTC.

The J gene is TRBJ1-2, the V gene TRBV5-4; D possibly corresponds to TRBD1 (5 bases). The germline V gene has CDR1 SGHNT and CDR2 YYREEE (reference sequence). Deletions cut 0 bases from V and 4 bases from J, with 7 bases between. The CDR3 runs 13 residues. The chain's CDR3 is CASSLEQAYGYTF. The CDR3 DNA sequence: TGTGCCAGCAGCTTGGAACAGGCCTATGGCTACACCTTC. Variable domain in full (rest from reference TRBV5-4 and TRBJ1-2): ETGVTQSPTHLIKTRGQQVTLRCSSQSGHNTVSWYQQALGQGPQFIFQYYREEENGRGNFPPRFSGLQFPNYSSELNVNALELDDSALYLCASSLEQAYGYTFGSGTRLTVV.

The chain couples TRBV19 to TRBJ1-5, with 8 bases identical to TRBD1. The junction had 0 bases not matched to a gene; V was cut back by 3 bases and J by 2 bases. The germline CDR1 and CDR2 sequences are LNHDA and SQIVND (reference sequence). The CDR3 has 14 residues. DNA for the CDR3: TGTGCCAGTAGTATGGGACAGGGCAATCAGCCCCAGCATTTT. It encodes CASSMGQGNQPQHF.

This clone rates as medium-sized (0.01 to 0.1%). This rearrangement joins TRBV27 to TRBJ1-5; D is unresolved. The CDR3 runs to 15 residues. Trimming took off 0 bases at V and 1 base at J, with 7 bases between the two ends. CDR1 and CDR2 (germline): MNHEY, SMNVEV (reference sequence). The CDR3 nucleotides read TGTGCCAGCAGTTTATCTTCCCTCAGCAATCAGCCCCAGCATTTT. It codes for CASSLSSLSNQPQHF.

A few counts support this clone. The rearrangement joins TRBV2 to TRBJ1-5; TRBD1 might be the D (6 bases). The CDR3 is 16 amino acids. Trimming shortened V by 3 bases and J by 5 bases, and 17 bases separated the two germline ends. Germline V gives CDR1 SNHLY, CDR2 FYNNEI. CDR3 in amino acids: CASSDYRTAIYQPQHF. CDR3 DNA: TGTGCCAGCAGTGATTATAGGACAGCTATCTATCAGCCCCAGCATTTT.